The clone carrying this T cell receptor beta chain was counted a few times. What it binds is not known. The data were obtained in a study of T-cell memory formation after mild COVID-19. About the study: Clusters were largely donor specific. Whole-study results and caveats: Clones which contracted sat mainly in CM and EM if CD4+, and in EMRA if CD8+. Nothing showed for sure that second-wave clones peaking on day 37 were SARS-CoV-2 specific.

V lost 7 bases to trimming and J lost 11 bases, with 10 bases between them. Germline CDR1 reads SGHRS; CDR2 reads YFSETQ. The CDR3 has 11 residues. Constant-segment primers served in 5'RACE that generated TCR alpha and TCR beta cDNA libraries bearing sample barcodes and UMIs. TCRdb re-derived calls from the 5' RACE reads in MiXCR, one entry per CDR3 protein. This sample has 550,000 to 700,000 distinct CDR3 sequences; under 20% occur once, and the top ten carry about 11%. V is TRBV5-1 and J is TRBJ1-6; no clear D gene. The receptor's source is an adult woman who had mild COVID-19 (a few samples of this study predate the infection). Cell type and time point are not known. Sequenced input: PBMCs or a T cell subset sorted from them (not recorded which). The CDR3 sequence: CASSRVPPLHF. The CDR3 bases are TGCGCCAGCTCGAGGGTTCCACCCCTCCACTTT.